This record looks at one TCR beta chain sequence and its context. TCRdb fed the 5' RACE reads into MiXCR, producing one record per CDR3 protein. The data show roughly 500,000 distinct CDR3 sequences, with roughly a fifth seen just once and roughly an eighth held by the top ten. These data belong to a study of T cells after yellow fever vaccination. V lost 5 bases to trimming and J lost 4 bases, with 14 bases between them. Germline values: CDR1 DFQATT, CDR2 SNEGSKA (reference sequence). The CDR3 has 13 amino acids. V and J are TRBV20-1 and TRBJ1-2; weak D call: TRBD1 (5 bases). The receptor was derived from a man aged 25-45 years who received the YFV17D yellow fever vaccine. This material consisted of PBMCs, taken 15 days after the yellow fever booster vaccination. This CDR3 is CSASDSVGYGYTF. DNA for the CDR3: TGCAGTGCTTCAGACAGCGTTGGCTATGGCTACACCTTC.